This T cell receptor beta chain was sequenced during a study of blood T cell repertoires in COVID-19. Across the study: COVID-19 samples from acute and convalescent phases originated in the United States, Italy and Spain. Sample material is recorded as cDNA or gDNA derived from T cells, B-cell-depleted T cells, or PBMCs.

The length of the CDR3 is 14 residues. V lost 5 bases, J lost 4 bases, and 5 bases stayed unmatched. CDR1 LNHDA and CDR2 SQIVND come from the germline V gene (reference sequence). Original analysis: Scientists estimated how many nucleated cells there were by amplifying reference gene primers. Using immunoSEQ multiplex PCR, the repertoire was profiled, and TCRdb retains in-frame clones only, with some absent. That table is the source of V, J and clone size, and D and trimming were worked out from the DNA. The sample holds 100,000 to 150,000 clones; roughly 91% are singletons and the top ten take roughly 18%.

Specimen: peripheral blood. This TCR was recovered from a man aged 50-60 years with active or convalescent COVID-19. The genes are TRBV19 and TRBJ2-7, with TRBD2 matching 10 bases. CDR3 in amino acids: CASSSLAGAYEQYF. For the CDR3, the DNA is TGTGCCAGTAGTTCTCTAGCGGGAGCATACGAGCAGTACTTC.